The 9 T cell receptor beta chains below all came from one sample that was sequenced in a study of blood T cell repertoires in COVID-19. Only in-frame clones appear in the TCRdb table, and some are missing; sequencing was by immunoSEQ multiplex PCR. Of 270,000 or so clones listed, around 93% were seen once; the top ten hold less than 3.5%. The sequencing input was PBMCs or T cells enriched from blood (not recorded which). The origin of the receptors is a middle-aged man who had been exposed to COVID-19.

The chain carries TRBV24-1 and TRBJ1-2; D is unclear. The germline V gene has CDR1 KGHDR and CDR2 SFDVKD. The CDR3 loop spans 14 amino acids. V was clipped by 0 bases and J by 6 bases, with 10 bases between them. CDR3 amino acids: CATSDLQGGNGYTF. The CDR3 DNA reads TGTGCCACCAGTGATTTGCAAGGAGGCAATGGCTACACCTTC.

The chain links TRBV12-3 or TRBV12-4 to TRBJ2-7, with D tentatively TRBD2 (5 bases). V was shortened by 1 base and J by 2 bases, with 6 bases between the two germline ends. This CDR3 is 13 amino acids long. As DNA, the CDR3 is TGTGCCAGCAGTTTAGTGAGGGCCTACGAGCAGTACTTC. Residues: CASSLVRAYEQYF.

The chain couples TRBV7-2 to TRBJ2-1, with TRBD2 identical over 11 bases. Germline V gene data show CDR1 as SGHTA and CDR2 as FQGNSA. V lost 1 base and J lost 1; bases outside the gene matches: 6. This CDR3 has 18 residues. CDR3 in DNA: TGTGCCAGCAGCTTAGTTAGCGGGAGGGCCCGTTCCTACAATGAGCAGTTCTTC. Translated, it gives CASSLVSGRARSYNEQFF.

The chain links TRBV24-1 to TRBJ1-4; D gene uncertain. The CDR3 is 15 amino acids. The V gene lost 3 bases and the J gene lost 0 bases, with 7 bases spanning the gap. Germline V gene data show CDR1 as KGHDR and CDR2 as SFDVKD. Written as DNA, the CDR3 is TGTGCCACCAGTGATGGACTTGCAACTAATGAAAAACTGTTTTTT. It translates to CATSDGLATNEKLFF.

In this sample, this clone turned up a few times. CDR3 protein: CASSYAGLETQYF. Written as DNA, the CDR3 is TGTGCCAGCAGCTATGCAGGCCTAGAGACCCAGTACTTC. The chain is built from TRBV11-3 and TRBJ2-5; D gene unclear. In germline, CDR1 is SGHNT, CDR2 YENEEA. The CDR3 runs 13 residues. V dropped 4 bases and J dropped 4 bases, with 10 bases sitting between them.

This sequence joins TRBV3-1 (or the pseudogene TRBV3-2) and TRBJ1-1; 9 bases are shared with TRBD1. The CDR3 is made up of 16 amino acids. Germline V gene data show CDR1 as LGHDT and CDR2 as YNNKEL (reference sequence). The ends lost 1 base at V and 0 bases at J; junction bases unmatched: 3. The CDR3 sequence: CASSQAGQGLNTEAFF. The CDR3, as DNA: TGTGCCAGCAGCCAAGCCGGACAGGGGCTGAACACTGAAGCTTTCTTT.

This sequence joins TRBV9 and TRBJ2-1; D gene ambiguous. Germline-derived CDR1 and CDR2 are SGDLS and YYNGEE. There are 16 residues in the CDR3. Trimming took off 0 bases at V and 2 bases at J, with 12 bases between the two ends. DNA for the CDR3: TGTGCCAGCAGCGTAGAATCATTAGCAGCCTACAATGAGCAGTTCTTC. It is translated as CASSVESLAAYNEQFF. The whole variable domain, filled in from reference TRBV9 and TRBJ2-1, reads DSGVTQTPKHLITATGQRVTLRCSPRSGDLSVYWYQQSLDQGLQFLIQYYNGEERAKGNILERFSAQQFPDLHSELNLSSLELGDSALYFCASSVESLAAYNEQFFGPGTRLTVL.

The rearrangement links TRBV3-1 (or the pseudogene TRBV3-2) to TRBJ2-2, with 8 bases fitting TRBD2. Germline V gene data show CDR1 as LGHDT and CDR2 as YNNKEL (reference sequence). After removal of 4 bases from V and 7 bases from J, the junction contained 14 bases not matched to a gene. This CDR3 spans 17 amino acids. CDR3 nucleotide sequence: TGTGCCAGCAGCCGGAGAACCGGGACTAGTGACATCGGGGAGCTGTTTTTT. It codes for CASSRRTGTSDIGELFF.

J is TRBJ2-7 and V is TRBV6-2 or TRBV6-3; 7 nucleotides agree with TRBD2. Germline trimming cut 6 bases from V and 4 bases from J; bases unmatched to any gene: 6. Germline V gene lookup returns CDR1 MNHEY and CDR2 SVGEGT. This CDR3 is built from 13 residues. The DNA for the CDR3 is TGTGCCAGCAGCCCCGAGCGGGATTACGAGCAGTACTTC. Translation: CASSPERDYEQYF.